This record looks at one TCR beta chain sequence and its context. Its antigen is unknown. Base quality data are lacking; no much larger clone is found one base away. The library was built by means of the immunoSEQ multiplex PCR assay. In its TCRdb copy, this immuneACCESS table keeps in-frame sequences only and misses some clones. Where compared with another copy, unresolved V genes explain less than half of these, and the others have no known cause. The sample table records about 77,000 clones; about 93% of these occur just once. The ten top clones hold approximately 2.8% of the sample. Its CDR3 holds 16 amino acids, cysteine through phenylalanine. Only the CDR3 DNA stays, 48 bases, in frame from base 1. V is cut back by 2 bases and J by 2 bases, with 4 bases in the junction unmatched. CDR1 SEHNR and CDR2 FQNEAQ are derived from the germline V gene (reference sequence). The sample comes from a study of T cell changes during pregnancy in multiple sclerosis (dated by TCRdb to the late 2010s). About the investigation overall: In women with multiple sclerosis, the researchers looked at how the T cell repertoire shifted as pregnancy progressed.

The rearrangement combines TRBV7-9 with TRBJ2-2; 8 junctional bases match TRBD1. Specimen: peripheral blood, collected after pregnancy. The origin of this receptor is a female donor in good health, enrolled as a control in a pregnancy study. The sequenced DNA: TGTGCCAGCAGCTTACCGACAGGGGTTAACACCGGGGAGCTGTTTTTT. Its protein product is CASSLPTGVNTGELFF.